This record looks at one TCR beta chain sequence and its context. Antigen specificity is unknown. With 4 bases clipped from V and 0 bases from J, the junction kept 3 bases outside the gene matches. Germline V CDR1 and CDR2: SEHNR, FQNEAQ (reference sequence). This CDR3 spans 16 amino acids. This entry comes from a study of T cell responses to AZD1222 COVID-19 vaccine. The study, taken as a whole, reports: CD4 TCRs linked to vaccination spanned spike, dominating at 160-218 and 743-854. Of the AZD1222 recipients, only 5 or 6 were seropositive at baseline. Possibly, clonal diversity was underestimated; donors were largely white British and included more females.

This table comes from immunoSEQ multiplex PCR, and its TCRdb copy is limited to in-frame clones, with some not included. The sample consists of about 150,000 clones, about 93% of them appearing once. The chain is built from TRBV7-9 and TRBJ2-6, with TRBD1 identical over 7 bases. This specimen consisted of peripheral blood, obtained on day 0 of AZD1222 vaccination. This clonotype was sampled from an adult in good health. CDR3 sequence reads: CASSSDRYSGANVLTF. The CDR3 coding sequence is TGTGCCAGCAGCTCGGACAGGTACTCTGGGGCCAACGTCCTGACTTTC. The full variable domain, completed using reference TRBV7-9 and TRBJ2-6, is DTGVSQNPRHKITKRGQNVTFRCDPISEHNRLYWYRQTLGQGPEFLTYFQNEAQLEKSRLLSDRFSAERPKGSFSTLEIQRTEQGDSAMYLCASSSDRYSGANVLTFGAGSRLTVL.